The 22 T cell receptor beta chains reported below all come from one sample, sequenced in a study of shared clonotypes between healthy human individuals. TCRdb's copy holds only in-frame clones and misses some; the assay was immunoSEQ multiplex PCR. In the table there are some 1.5 million clones, approximately 96% of which are singletons. Sequencing was done on a sample of naive CD4+ T cells sorted from blood. Documented subset: CD45RA+ positively selected. The receptor source for this set is a man between 25 and 39 years old in good health.

The CDR3: CASSLGGPLETQYF. CDR3 DNA: TGCGCCAGCAGCTTGGGGGGTCCCCTTGAGACCCAGTACTTC. The chain combines TRBV5-1 with TRBJ2-5; D not resolved. The ends were cut back, 0 bases at V and 5 bases at J, with 11 bases in the middle. The CDR3 consists of 14 residues. From germline, CDR1 is SGHRS and CDR2 YFSETQ.

The count of this clone is one. The chain recombines TRBV25-1 with TRBJ1-4, with D tentatively TRBD1 (6 bases). Germline CDR1 and CDR2: MGHDK and SYGVNS. The CDR3 runs to 17 residues. Trimming removed 2 bases at V and 4 bases at J, with 17 bases between. CDR3 bases: TGTGCCAGCAGTGAACAGGAGACAGGCTCTGGTAATGAAAAACTGTTTTTT. It encodes CASSEQETGSGNEKLFF.

This chain joins TRBV5-1 and TRBJ2-2; D gene ambiguous. The CDR3 has 15 residues. Between the trimmed V and J ends, which lost 5 bases and 1 base, there was a span of 12 bases. The germline V gene has CDR1 SGHRS and CDR2 YFSETQ. The CDR3 bases are TGCGCCAGCAGACTGACCGTCCTGAACACCGGGGAGCTGTTTTTT. The encoded protein is CASRLTVLNTGELFF. The variable domain in full, completed from reference TRBV5-1 and TRBJ2-2, reads KAGVTQTPRYLIKTRGQQVTLSCSPISGHRSVSWYQQTPGQGLQFLFEYFSETQRNKGNFPGRFSGRQFSNSRSEMNVSTLELGDSALYLCASRLTVLNTGELFFGEGSRLTVL.

The chain is built from TRBV19 and TRBJ2-5; D is tentatively TRBD1 or TRBD2 (5 bases each). Germline lookup yields CDR1 LNHDA and CDR2 SQIVND (reference sequence). Trimming stripped 3 bases from V and 4 bases from J, with 12 bases between. There are 14 residues in the CDR3. Written as DNA, the CDR3 is TGTGCCAGTAGTATGGTCATTGGGGGAGAGACCCAGTACTTC. It specifies CASSMVIGGETQYF.

This chain links TRBV19 with TRBJ1-3; the match to TRBD1 covers 8 bases. The ends lost 6 bases at V and 6 bases at J; junction bases unmatched: 13. The CDR3 covers 16 residues. Germline CDR1 is LNHDA and CDR2 is SQIVND (reference sequence). CDR3 protein: CASSTGGTGQTNTIYF. The DNA for the CDR3 is TGTGCCAGTAGCACAGGGGGGACAGGACAAACAAACACCATATATTTT.

A single count supports this clone. This chain joins TRBV28 and TRBJ2-2; a possible D gene is TRBD1 (5 bases). CDR1 is MDHEN and CDR2 is SYDVKM in the germline V gene. The ends were cut back, 3 bases at V and 2 bases at J, with 16 bases in the middle. This CDR3 has 17 residues. The DNA of the CDR3 is TGTGCCAGCAGTTTCCTCCGGAACAGGCTTAACACCGGGGAGCTGTTTTTT. It encodes CASSFLRNRLNTGELFF.

This chain links TRBV7-9 with TRBJ2-7; D might be TRBD2 (6 bases). CDR3 length: 16 amino acids. Germline CDR1 is SEHNR and CDR2 is FQNEAQ (reference sequence). Deletions cut 4 bases from V and 3 bases from J, with 19 bases between. This CDR3 reads CASSWRSGTHVYEQYF. CDR3 DNA: TGTGCCAGCAGCTGGCGATCCGGGACTCATGTCTACGAGCAGTACTTC.

V usage is TRBV6-1 and J usage is TRBJ2-2; possible D gene TRBD1, 5 bases. The CDR3 is 15 amino acids. The germline V and J ends were trimmed by 6 bases and 4 bases, with 15 bases remaining between them. Germline loops: CDR1 MNHNS, CDR2 SASEGT. The CDR3 is CASRVETAITGELFF. For the CDR3, the DNA is TGTGCCAGCAGAGTCGAGACAGCGATCACCGGGGAGCTGTTTTTT.

The chain employs TRBV6-1 and TRBJ2-7; TRBD2 agrees at 8 bases. Germline lookup yields CDR1 MNHNS and CDR2 SASEGT. The CDR3 is made up of 15 amino acids. V was pared by 3 bases and J by 2 bases, with 6 bases of the junction left unmatched. DNA for the CDR3: TGTGCCAGCAGTGAGCACCCTAGCGGGCCCTACGAGCAGTACTTC. This gives the protein CASSEHPSGPYEQYF.

The chain has TRBV11-2 and TRBJ2-1; the match to TRBD2 covers 10 bases. With 3 bases clipped from V and 4 bases from J, the junction kept 9 bases outside the gene matches. The CDR3 sequence is 17 residues long. Per the germline V gene, CDR1 is SGHAT and CDR2 is FQNNGV. For the CDR3, the DNA is TGTGCCAGCAGCTTGAAGCGGACTAGCGGATTTTACAATGAGCAGTTCTTC. The encoded protein is CASSLKRTSGFYNEQFF.

This chain connects TRBV29-1 to TRBJ1-3; D is ambiguous. The V and J ends lost 1 base and 4 bases respectively, with 8 bases between them. Germline values: CDR1 SQVTM, CDR2 ANQGSEA. The CDR3 is 13 residues long. CDR3 DNA sequence: TGCAGCGTTGAAGGACCTCTCGGAAACACCATATATTTT. As protein: CSVEGPLGNTIYF.

The V gene is TRBV7-9, the J gene TRBJ1-2; D is ambiguous. CDR3 length: 12 residues. Germline V lookup: CDR1 SEHNR, CDR2 FQNEAQ (reference sequence). Trimming took 4 bases from V and 10 from J, leaving 13 bases between them. The DNA for the CDR3 is TGTGCCAGCAGCTCCCGCCTTAGCGCCTACACCTTC. Protein product: CASSSRLSAYTF.

This rearrangement joins TRBV5-4 to TRBJ2-2; the D is unclear. CDR1 and CDR2 (germline): SGHNT, YYREEE (reference sequence). Trimming shortened V by 4 bases and J by 0 bases, and 7 bases separated the two germline ends. The CDR3 length is 14 residues. The CDR3: CASSQAANTGELFF. The CDR3 DNA is TGTGCCAGCAGCCAGGCCGCGAACACCGGGGAGCTGTTTTTT.

This clone has just one count. This chain connects TRBV5-4 to TRBJ2-3; 7 bases map to TRBD2. Per germline, CDR1 SGHNT and CDR2 YYREEE (reference sequence). CDR3 length equals 15 residues. Trimming removed 5 bases from V and 0 bases from J; junction bases left unmatched: 6. The CDR3 reads CASRSGTKSTDTQYF. DNA of the CDR3: TGTGCCAGCAGATCCGGGACTAAGAGCACAGATACGCAGTATTTT.

V is TRBV7-9 and J is TRBJ2-1; D might be TRBD1 or TRBD2, each matching 5 bases. The CDR3 covers 15 residues. V was pared by 5 bases and J by 8 bases, with 19 bases between. CDR1 and CDR2 (germline): SEHNR, FQNEAQ (reference sequence). DNA of the CDR3: TGTGCCAGCAGCCCGTTGGGGGACCCCATGGATGAGCAGTTCTTC. This codes for CASSPLGDPMDEQFF.

The genes are TRBV5-4 and TRBJ2-5; D is uncertain. V was trimmed by 0 bases and J by 5 bases, leaving 11 bases between them. Germline lookup yields CDR1 SGHNT and CDR2 YYREEE (reference sequence). CDR3 length: 14 residues. CDR3 residues: CASSLESRGETQYF. As DNA, the CDR3 is TGTGCCAGCAGCTTGGAGTCCCGTGGGGAGACCCAGTACTTC.

The chain carries TRBV7-2 and TRBJ1-4; D is unresolved. Germline assignment: CDR1 SGHTA and CDR2 FQGNSA. CDR3 length: 16 residues. Trimming left V 3 bases short and J 1 base short, with 12 bases between. CDR3 protein: CASSFNRRRTNEKLFF. CDR3 DNA: TGTGCCAGCAGCTTTAACCGAAGAAGAACTAATGAAAAACTGTTTTTT.

The V call is TRBV5-5, the J call TRBJ2-2, with 8 bases identical to TRBD2. Looked up from germline, CDR1 is SGHKS and CDR2 is YYEKEE (reference sequence). The V segment lost 3 bases and the J segment 10 bases; nucleotides outside the gene matches: 8. The CDR3 is 14 residues long. Here the CDR3 DNA reads TGTGCCAGCAGCTCGGGACTAGTACCATTGGAGCTGTTTTTT. Protein sequence: CASSSGLVPLELFF. Variable domain in full (rest from reference TRBV5-5 and TRBJ2-2): DAGVTQSPTHLIKTRGQQVTLRCSPISGHKSVSWYQQVLGQGPQFIFQYYEKEERGRGNFPDRFSARQFPNYSSELNVNALLLGDSALYLCASSSGLVPLELFFGEGSRLTVL.

V usage is TRBV29-1 and J usage is TRBJ2-5; D may be TRBD1 or TRBD2 (5 bases each). There are 15 residues in the CDR3. CDR1 is SQVTM, CDR2 ANQGSEA, per germline. Trimming removed 3 bases at V and 4 bases at J, with 18 bases between. The CDR3 loop reads CSVDAQGVTRETQYF. The CDR3 bases are TGCAGCGTTGATGCGCAGGGAGTTACTCGAGAGACCCAGTACTTC.

The chain joins TRBV28 to TRBJ1-4; 7 nucleotides agree with TRBD1. The CDR3 runs 16 residues. V lost 5 bases to trimming and J lost 0 bases; unmatched junction nucleotides: 6. Germline V gene data show CDR1 as MDHEN and CDR2 as SYDVKM. CDR3 nucleotides: TGTGCCAGCAGTCGCGGACAGGCGGCAACTAATGAAAAACTGTTTTTT. Amino acid sequence: CASSRGQAATNEKLFF.

The chain combines TRBV10-2 with TRBJ2-7; a possible D gene is TRBD1 (6 bases). The length of the CDR3 is 14 residues. The germline gives CDR1 WSHSY, CDR2 SAAADI. Trimming left V 7 bases short and J 9 bases short, with 22 bases between. This chain's CDR3 is CASTEPLGGMGQYF. In nucleotides, the CDR3 is TGCGCCAGCACGGAACCCCTAGGGGGAATGGGGCAGTACTTC.

This clone was observed a single time. The chain is built from TRBV5-1 and TRBJ2-5; D tentatively reads TRBD1 or TRBD2 (5 bases each). The CDR3 extends over 13 amino acids. Germline CDR1 and CDR2: SGHRS and YFSETQ. Trimming removed 3 bases at V and 5 bases at J, with 11 bases between. The CDR3 nucleotides read TGCGCCAGCAGCTCCGGGGCTGTCGAGACCCAGTACTTC. Its protein product is CASSSGAVETQYF.